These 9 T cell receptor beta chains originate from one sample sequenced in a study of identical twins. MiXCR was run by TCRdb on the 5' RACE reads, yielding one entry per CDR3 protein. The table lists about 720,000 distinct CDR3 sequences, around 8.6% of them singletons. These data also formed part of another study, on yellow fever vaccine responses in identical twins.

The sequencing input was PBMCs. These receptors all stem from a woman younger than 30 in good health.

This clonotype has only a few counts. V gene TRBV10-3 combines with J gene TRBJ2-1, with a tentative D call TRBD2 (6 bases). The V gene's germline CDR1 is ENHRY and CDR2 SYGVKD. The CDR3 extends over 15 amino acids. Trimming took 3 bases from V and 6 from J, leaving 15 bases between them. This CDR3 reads CAISDHGRGLNEQFF. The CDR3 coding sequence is TGTGCCATCAGTGACCACGGGAGAGGGCTCAATGAGCAGTTCTTC.

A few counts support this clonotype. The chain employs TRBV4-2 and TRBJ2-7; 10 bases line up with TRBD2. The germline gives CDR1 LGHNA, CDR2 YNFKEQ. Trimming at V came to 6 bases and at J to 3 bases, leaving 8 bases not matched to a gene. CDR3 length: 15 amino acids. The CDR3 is CASRIGLADFYEQYF. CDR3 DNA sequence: TGTGCCAGCAGGATCGGACTAGCGGACTTCTACGAGCAGTACTTC.

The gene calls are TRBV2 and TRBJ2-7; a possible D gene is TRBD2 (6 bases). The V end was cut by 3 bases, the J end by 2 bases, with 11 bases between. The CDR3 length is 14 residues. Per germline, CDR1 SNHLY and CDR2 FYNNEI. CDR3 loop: CASSDREPPYEQYF. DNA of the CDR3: TGTGCCAGCAGTGACCGGGAGCCACCCTACGAGCAGTACTTC.

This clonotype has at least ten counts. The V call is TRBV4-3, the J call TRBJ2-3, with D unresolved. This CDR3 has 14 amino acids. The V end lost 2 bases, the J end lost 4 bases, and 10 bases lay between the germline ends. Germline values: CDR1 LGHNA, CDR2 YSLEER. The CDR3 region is CASSQPRKADTQYF. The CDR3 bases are TGCGCCAGCAGCCAACCCCGAAAGGCAGATACGCAGTATTTT.

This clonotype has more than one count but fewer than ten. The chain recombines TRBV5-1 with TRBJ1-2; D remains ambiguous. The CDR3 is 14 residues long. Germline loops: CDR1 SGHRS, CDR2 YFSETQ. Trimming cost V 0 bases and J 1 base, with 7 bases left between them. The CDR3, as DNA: TGCGCCAGCAGCTTGGATCCCGGTAACTATGGCTACACCTTC. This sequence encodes CASSLDPGNYGYTF. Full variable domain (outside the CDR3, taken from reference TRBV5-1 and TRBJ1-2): KAGVTQTPRYLIKTRGQQVTLSCSPISGHRSVSWYQQTPGQGLQFLFEYFSETQRNKGNFPGRFSGRQFSNSRSEMNVSTLELGDSALYLCASSLDPGNYGYTFGSGTRLTVV.

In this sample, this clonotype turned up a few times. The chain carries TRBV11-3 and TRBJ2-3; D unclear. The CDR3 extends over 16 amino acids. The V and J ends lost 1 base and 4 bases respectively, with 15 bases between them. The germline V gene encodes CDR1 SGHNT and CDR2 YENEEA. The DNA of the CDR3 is TGTGCCAGCAGCTTAGTGGCGATAGGCAGTGCAGATACGCAGTATTTT. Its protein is CASSLVAIGSADTQYF.

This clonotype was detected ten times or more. CDR3 DNA sequence: TGTGCCAGCAGCCGCAGACAGTACGAGCAGTACTTC. It is translated as CASSRRQYEQYF. The chain carries TRBV3-1 and TRBJ2-7, with a possible D match to TRBD1 (5 bases). The V end was cut by 4 bases, the J end by 4 bases, with 8 bases between. Germline V gene lookup returns CDR1 LGHDT and CDR2 YNNKEL (reference sequence). The CDR3 runs 12 residues.

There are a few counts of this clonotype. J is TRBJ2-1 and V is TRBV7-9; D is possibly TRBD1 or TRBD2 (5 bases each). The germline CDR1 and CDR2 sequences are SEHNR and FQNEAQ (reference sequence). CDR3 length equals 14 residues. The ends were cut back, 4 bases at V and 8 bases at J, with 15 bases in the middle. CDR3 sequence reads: CASSWDLLHDEQFF. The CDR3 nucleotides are TGTGCCAGCAGCTGGGACCTGTTACACGATGAGCAGTTCTTC.

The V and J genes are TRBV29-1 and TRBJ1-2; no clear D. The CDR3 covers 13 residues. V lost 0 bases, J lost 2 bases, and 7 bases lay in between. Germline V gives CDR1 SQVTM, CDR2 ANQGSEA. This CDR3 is CSVEDSPNYGYTF. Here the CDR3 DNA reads TGCAGCGTTGAAGACAGTCCCAACTATGGCTACACCTTC. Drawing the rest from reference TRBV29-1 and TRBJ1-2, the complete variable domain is SAVISQKPSRDICQRGTSLTIQCQVDSQVTMMFWYRQQPGQSLTLIATANQGSEATYESGFVIDKFPISRPNLTFSTLTVSNMSPEDSSIYLCSVEDSPNYGYTFGSGTRLTVV.